The present TCR beta chain was sequenced within a study of cytomegalovirus exposure and HLA in healthy donors. Regarding the study as a whole: In vitro checks showed that three CMV-associated chains really do target CMV antigens.

This CDR3 has 13 amino acids. V was cut by 4 bases and J by 6 bases, with 10 bases left in between. The germline V gene has CDR1 SGHTA and CDR2 FQGNSA. With respect to this clone: Its target is not known.

Primers included in the PCR were 60 Vbeta and 13 Jbeta primers. The assay was immunoSEQ multiplex PCR, and TCRdb's table has in-frame clones only and misses some. The sample contains approximately 190,000 clones, roughly 80% of which appear only once. The rearrangement uses TRBV7-2 and TRBJ2-1; unclear D gene. This TCR was sampled from a man aged 45-60 years in good health and CMV-seronegative. The sequenced material came from PBMCs. CDR3 protein: CASSSEAINEQFF. The CDR3 DNA is TGTGCCAGCAGCTCCGAGGCCATCAATGAGCAGTTCTTC.